Listed below are T cell receptor beta chains from one sample, sequenced in a study of T cells in Graves' hyperthyroidism and ophthalmopathy. TCRdb recomputed calls from the multiplex PCR reads with MiXCR, one row per CDR3 protein. The repertoire includes hundreds of thousands of distinct CDR3 sequences, more than 12% of them detected once, and under 15% sits in the top ten. Sample: blood. Every receptor here comes from a woman aged 45-60 years with Graves' ophthalmopathy. The CDR3 runs from the conserved cysteine through the conserved F or W. The order of the fields is J gene, clone size, D gene, V gene, CDR3 protein, CDR3 DNA. A D gene is named only where the DNA matches it firmly. Not every row has a clone size; where given, it reads once, few, many or a size class.

j_call: TRBJ2-1
clone_size: many
d_call: .
v_call: TRBV12-3/TRBV12-4
cdr3_aa: CASSLQGRVTYNEQFF
cdr3_nt: TGTGCCAGCAGTTTACAGGGTAGGGTTACCTACAATGAGCAGTTCTTC

j_call: TRBJ2-5
clone_size: .
d_call: TRBD1
v_call: TRBV5-5
cdr3_aa: CASRSSGGAQETQYF
cdr3_nt: TGTGCCAGCAGATCTTCAGGGGGCGCGCAAGAGACCCAGTACTTC

j_call: TRBJ2-7
clone_size: few
d_call: TRBD1
v_call: TRBV6-2/TRBV6-3
cdr3_aa: CASIVRQGGYEQYF
cdr3_nt: TGTGCCAGCATCGTCAGACAGGGTGGCTACGAGCAGTACTTC

j_call: TRBJ2-1
clone_size: .
d_call: TRBD2
v_call: TRBV27
cdr3_aa: CASSSTTSVSYNEQFF
cdr3_nt: TGTGCCAGCAGTTCAACGACTAGCGTCTCCTACAATGAGCAGTTCTTC

j_call: TRBJ2-3
clone_size: many
d_call: TRBD1
v_call: TRBV28
cdr3_aa: CASSAWDREYTDTQYF
cdr3_nt: TGTGCCAGCAGTGCCTGGGACAGGGAGTACACAGATACGCAGTATTTT

j_call: TRBJ2-4
clone_size: few
d_call: .
v_call: TRBV7-8
cdr3_aa: CASSQKTGRDIQYF
cdr3_nt: TGTGCCAGCAGCCAAAAAACAGGGAGAGACATTCAGTACTTC

j_call: TRBJ1-5
clone_size: many
d_call: .
v_call: TRBV12-3/TRBV12-4
cdr3_aa: CASRMDSNSNQPQHF
cdr3_nt: TGTGCCAGCAGAATGGACAGCAATAGCAATCAGCCCCAGCATTTT

j_call: TRBJ2-7
clone_size: .
d_call: .
v_call: TRBV9
cdr3_aa: CASSVDPSPYEQYF
cdr3_nt: TGTGCCAGCAGCGTAGACCCCTCGCCTTACGAGCAGTACTTC

j_call: TRBJ1-2
clone_size: many
d_call: .
v_call: TRBV14
cdr3_aa: CASSQDTYGYTF
cdr3_nt: TGTGCCAGCAGCCAAGACACCTATGGCTACACCTTC

j_call: TRBJ1-3
clone_size: .
d_call: TRBD1
v_call: TRBV7-2
cdr3_aa: CASSPGRDRDGNTIYF
cdr3_nt: TGTGCCAGCAGCCCCGGGAGGGACAGAGATGGAAACACCATATATTTT

j_call: TRBJ1-2
clone_size: .
d_call: .
v_call: TRBV5-4
cdr3_aa: CASSYGRDGYTF
cdr3_nt: TGTGCCAGCAGCTACGGACGGGATGGCTACACCTTC

j_call: TRBJ1-1
clone_size: many
d_call: .
v_call: TRBV7-2
cdr3_aa: CASRLTGRENTEAFF
cdr3_nt: TGTGCCAGCAGACTAACGGGACGGGAAAACACTGAAGCTTTCTTT

j_call: TRBJ2-7
clone_size: many
d_call: .
v_call: TRBV2
cdr3_aa: CASDGRVKMDEQYF
cdr3_nt: TGTGCCAGCGACGGGCGGGTGAAAATGGACGAGCAGTACTTC

j_call: TRBJ2-3
clone_size: many
d_call: .
v_call: TRBV7-2
cdr3_aa: CASSSPAYGEDTQYF
cdr3_nt: TGTGCCAGCAGCTCCCCCGCCTACGGGGAGGATACGCAGTATTTT

j_call: TRBJ2-4
clone_size: .
d_call: .
v_call: TRBV27
cdr3_aa: CASSHRDSIAKNIQYF
cdr3_nt: TGTGCCAGCAGTCACCGGGACTCAATAGCCAAAAACATTCAGTACTTC